This TCR beta chain was recovered during a study of cytomegalovirus exposure and HLA in healthy donors. Researchers ran the PCR with 60 Vbeta and 13 Jbeta primers. Original data processing: Counted up in a later analysis, unique TCR beta chains came to 65 million to 80 million, with around 12 million shared. Repertoires were generated with immunoSEQ multiplex PCR, while TCRdb's copy carries only in-frame clones and drops some. V and J calls plus clone size are reproduced from that table; the DNA served to infer D and trimming. The table shows over 150,000 clones, with about 84% occurring only once. On this clone: The target antigen is unknown.

General study findings and limits: In vitro assays verified that three CMV-associated chains recognized CMV antigens specifically. Rare TCR sequences dominated, though some public TCRs recurred in many donors.

As for the donors, each was a healthy bone marrow donor. The J segment lost 1 base and the V segment lost 4 bases, leaving 10 bases of the junction unmatched. The CDR3 has 16 amino acids. Germline V gene sequence: CDR1 SGHDT, CDR2 YYEEEE. The material sequenced was PBMCs. The receptor was isolated from a young man in good health and CMV-seronegative. The V and J genes are TRBV5-6 and TRBJ2-7; 8 bases map to TRBD1. Here the CDR3 DNA reads TGTGCCAGCAGCCCCATCCCGGGACAGGTATCCTACGAGCAGTACTTC. Its translation: CASSPIPGQVSYEQYF.